This passage covers 13 T cell receptor beta chains from one sample sequenced in a study of radiation and T cells in renal cell carcinoma. Sequencing was performed with immunoSEQ multiplex PCR; in TCRdb, only in-frame clones are kept and a portion is missing. Of around 77,000 clones in the sample, around four fifths were seen once. As for time point: blood 4 weeks post-SBRT, at nephrectomy. Stated treatment: 15 Gy SBRT to primary tumor, nephrectomy 4 weeks later. The sample here was blood, taken from a patient whose treatment included radiotherapy and nephrectomy. Source of these receptors: a woman in her fifties or sixties with renal cell carcinoma.

The V and J genes are TRBV6-5 and TRBJ1-1; no definite D call. Germline-derived CDR1 and CDR2 are MNHEY and SVGAGI. The CDR3 covers 11 residues. V dropped 2 bases and J dropped 10 bases, with 8 bases sitting between them. The CDR3 DNA reads as TGTGCCAGCAGTTACCGGGGAAGAGCTTTCTTT. Translation: CASSYRGRAFF.

This chain connects TRBV7-9 to TRBJ2-3; D possibly corresponds to TRBD1 (5 bases). The CDR3 is 15 amino acids. Looked up from germline, CDR1 is SEHNR and CDR2 is FQNEAQ (reference sequence). V lost 5 bases, J lost 2 bases, and 14 bases lay in between. The CDR3 DNA follows: TGTGCCAGCAGCGCACGACAGATAACCACAGATACGCAGTATTTT. Translation: CASSARQITTDTQYF. The whole variable domain, remainder taken from reference TRBV7-9 and TRBJ2-3, is DTGVSQNPRHKITKRGQNVTFRCDPISEHNRLYWYRQTLGQGPEFLTYFQNEAQLEKSRLLSDRFSAERPKGSFSTLEIQRTEQGDSAMYLCASSARQITTDTQYFGPGTRLTVL.

The rearrangement links TRBV15 to TRBJ1-4; TRBD1 is a possible D gene (5 bases). Trimming cost V 7 bases and J 2 bases, with 17 bases left between them. This CDR3 has 16 residues. The germline gives CDR1 LNHNV, CDR2 YYDKDF (reference sequence). The CDR3 DNA reads TGTGCCACCAAGATAGGGGTTTTGTCGACTAATGAAAAACTGTTTTTT. As protein: CATKIGVLSTNEKLFF.

The gene calls are TRBV2 and TRBJ2-7; D remains unclear. Trimming removed 3 bases from V and 5 bases from J, with 5 bases in between. Per the germline V gene, CDR1 is SNHLY and CDR2 is FYNNEI. The CDR3 sequence is 11 residues long. This CDR3 reads CASSEYDEQYF. For the CDR3, the DNA is TGTGCCAGCAGTGAGTACGACGAGCAGTACTTC. Full variable domain (remainder filled in from reference TRBV2 and TRBJ2-7): EPEVTQTPSHQVTQMGQEVILRCVPISNHLYFYWYRQILGQKVEFLVSFYNNEISEKSEIFDDQFSVERPDGSNFTLKIRSTKLEDSAMYFCASSEYDEQYFGPGTRLTVT.

The gene calls are TRBV6-5 and TRBJ2-7, with D possibly matching TRBD1 (5 bases). V gave up 11 bases and J gave up 2 bases, with 19 bases separating them. Germline CDR1 is MNHEY and CDR2 is SVGAGI. The CDR3 consists of 14 residues. CDR3 protein: CAEHRPPSPYEQYF. CDR3 DNA: TGTGCCGAACACAGGCCACCTTCGCCCTACGAGCAGTACTTC.

The chain has TRBV7-9 and TRBJ2-2; D is possibly TRBD1 (7 bases). Germline-derived CDR1 and CDR2 are SEHNR and FQNEAQ (reference sequence). CDR3 length: 18 amino acids. Trimming shortened V by 4 bases and J by 7 bases, and 25 bases separated the two germline ends. CDR3 sequence reads: CASSSAFGGGGIGGELFF. In nucleotides, the CDR3 is TGTGCCAGCAGCTCAGCCTTTGGCGGAGGGGGCATCGGCGGGGAGCTGTTTTTT.

This chain joins TRBV19 and TRBJ1-5, with D possibly matching TRBD1 (5 bases). Per germline, CDR1 LNHDA and CDR2 SQIVND (reference sequence). V lost 8 bases and J lost 0, with 14 bases in between. The CDR3 is 15 residues long. The DNA of the CDR3 is TGTGCCAGTCAAAGAGAGGGGATTAGCAATCAGCCCCAGCATTTT. Protein sequence: CASQREGISNQPQHF.

This clone was counted once. The genes are TRBV6-6 and TRBJ2-1; TRBD2 agrees at 9 bases. This CDR3 region has 15 residues. Germline V gene sequence: CDR1 MNHNY, CDR2 SVGAGI (reference sequence). V was clipped by 6 bases and J by 2 bases; unmatched bases: 5. As DNA, the CDR3 is TGTGCCAGCAGACAAATAGCGGGAGCCTACAATGAGCAGTTCTTC. As protein: CASRQIAGAYNEQFF.

The chain has TRBV9 and TRBJ2-5; the D gene is possibly TRBD2 (6 bases). The germline V gene has CDR1 SGDLS and CDR2 YYNGEE. CDR3 length: 14 amino acids. V dropped 3 bases and J dropped 2 bases, with 11 bases sitting between them. The CDR3 spells CASSGGVGQETQYF. Here the CDR3 DNA reads TGTGCCAGCAGCGGCGGGGTGGGGCAAGAGACCCAGTACTTC.

V gene TRBV4-3 combines with J gene TRBJ2-2; 7 bases fit TRBD1. Germline assignment: CDR1 LGHNA and CDR2 YSLEER. The CDR3 totals 15 residues. The J segment lost 6 bases and the V segment lost 4 bases, leaving 8 bases of the junction unmatched. The CDR3: CASSRDRARAGELFF. The CDR3 DNA sequence: TGCGCCAGCAGCCGCGACAGGGCGCGGGCCGGGGAGCTGTTTTTT.

The chain employs TRBV6-5 and TRBJ2-7, with 9 bases lining up with TRBD2. After removal of 6 bases from V and 0 bases from J, the junction contained 6 bases not matched to a gene. There are 15 residues in the CDR3. Germline V gene sequence: CDR1 MNHEY, CDR2 SVGAGI. As DNA, the CDR3 is TGTGCCAGCAGGCCGAGCGGGGGGACCTCCTACGAGCAGTACTTC. Its translation is CASRPSGGTSYEQYF.

The chain is built from TRBV19 and TRBJ2-7, with D tentatively TRBD1 or TRBD2 (7 bases each). CDR1 LNHDA and CDR2 SQIVND come from the germline V gene (reference sequence). The ends were cut back, 5 bases at V and 0 bases at J, with 17 bases in the middle. The CDR3 has 16 residues. DNA for the CDR3: TGTGCCAGTAGTCTACGAGGGGGCGGGAGCTCCTACGAGCAGTACTTC. Residues: CASSLRGGGSSYEQYF.

The chain links TRBV5-1 to TRBJ2-1; 10 bases are a match to TRBD1. The CDR3 has 16 residues. V gave up 0 bases and J gave up 2 bases; unmatched junction bases: 2. The germline gives CDR1 SGHRS, CDR2 YFSETQ. As DNA, the CDR3 is TGCGCCAGCAGCTTGGGAGGGACAGGGGCCTACAATGAGCAGTTCTTC. As protein: CASSLGGTGAYNEQFF.